This T cell receptor beta chain was obtained from a study of CD8+ T cells in alopecia areata. Study conclusions and caveats: When scalp samples are sequenced, resident alphabeta T cells of normal skin are also captured.

Germline loops: CDR1 MNHEY, CDR2 SMNVEV (reference sequence). This CDR3 is 14 amino acids long. Between the trimmed V and J ends, which lost 5 bases and 1 base, there was a span of 10 bases. RNA extraction was followed by reverse transcription into cDNA, which acted as the sequencing template. Sequencing was performed with immunoSEQ multiplex PCR; in TCRdb, only in-frame clones are kept and a portion is missing. The table has around 140,000 clones, 45% to 50% seen once. Remarks on this clone: The target antigen is unknown.

The genes are TRBV27 and TRBJ2-3; D possibly corresponds to TRBD2 (6 bases). The clonotype was recovered from a human donor with alopecia areata. Sequenced material: CD8+ T cells sorted from blood, taken at week 0. CDR3 sequence (DNA): TGTGCCAGCAGTGGGGGAGGCCGCACAGATACGCAGTATTTT. It translates to CASSGGGRTDTQYF.